Listed below are T cell receptor beta chains from one sample, sequenced in a study of blood T cell repertoires in COVID-19. Produced via immunoSEQ multiplex PCR; TCRdb's table is partial and in-frame only. The sample has roughly 240,000 clones, approximately 89% seen once. What was sequenced was peripheral blood. Every receptor here comes from a woman aged 60-75 years who had recovered from COVID-19. Each CDR3 is given with its conserved first and last residue. The D gene is left open where the match is weak. A clone size is listed for some rows: how often the clone was seen (once, few, many), or a class if it is expanded.

once,TRBJ1-5,TRBV7-2,-,CASSGRGGGQPQHF,TGTGCCAGCAGCGGGCGGGGGGGCGGTCAGCCCCAGCATTTT
-,TRBJ1-1,TRBV18,-,CASSDLGGNTEAFF,TGTGCCAGCTCCGATCTGGGGGGGAACACTGAAGCTTTCTTT
-,TRBJ2-7,TRBV7-9,-,CASSLVTPRREQYF,TGTGCCAGCAGCTTAGTTACTCCGCGGAGGGAGCAGTACTTC
once,TRBJ2-1,TRBV7-9,TRBD1,CASSDLGTGYGNEQFF,TGTGCCAGCAGCGACTTAGGGACAGGGTATGGAAATGAGCAGTTCTTC
-,TRBJ2-7,TRBV18,-,CASSLELKYEQYF,TGTGCCAGCTCACTTGAGCTAAAGTACGAGCAGTACTTC
once,TRBJ2-5,TRBV29-1,TRBD2,CSAGSGGSLETQYF,TGCAGCGCTGGAAGCGGGGGGTCCTTAGAGACCCAGTACTTC
-,TRBJ2-5,TRBV5-1,-,CASSLGFREGETQYF,TGCGCCAGCAGCTTGGGATTTCGGGAAGGGGAGACCCAGTACTTC
-,TRBJ1-2,TRBV11-2,-,CASSPPTAVANYGYTF,TGTGCCAGCAGCCCTCCGACAGCAGTTGCCAACTATGGCTACACCTTC
once,TRBJ2-1,TRBV3-1/TRBV3-2,TRBD2,CASSQDTRAGGANEQFF,TGTGCCAGCAGCCAAGATACAAGGGCGGGGGGGGCTAATGAGCAGTTCTTC
-,TRBJ1-2,TRBV2,-,CASSEGQGGYTF,TGTGCCAGCAGTGAAGGACAAGGAGGCTACACCTTC
few,TRBJ1-2,TRBV28,TRBD1,CASSEIGQGDYGYTF,TGTGCCAGCAGTGAGATTGGACAGGGGGACTATGGCTACACCTTC
-,TRBJ1-1,TRBV5-1,TRBD1,CASRWDSDTEAFF,TGCGCCAGCAGGTGGGACAGTGACACTGAAGCTTTCTTT
-,TRBJ2-1,TRBV6-2/TRBV6-3,TRBD1,CASSYWGRDREQRRQFF,TGTGCCAGCAGTTATTGGGGCAGGGACAGGGAGCAGCGAAGGCAGTTCTTC
-,TRBJ1-4,TRBV2,TRBD1,CASDTAGQGLRPQNEKLFF,TGTGCCAGCGACACCGCTGGACAGGGCCTGCGTCCCCAGAATGAAAAACTGTTTTTT
-,TRBJ2-1,TRBV6-5,TRBD2,CASSSQWGTSVNEQFF,TGTGCCAGCAGTTCGCAATGGGGGACTAGTGTCAATGAGCAGTTCTTC
-,TRBJ1-3,TRBV7-9,-,CASSLAVGNTIYF,TGTGCCAGCAGCTTGGCAGTAGGAAACACCATATATTTT